This T cell receptor (beta chain) is from a study of shared clonotypes between healthy human individuals. Whole-study results and caveats: Clonotypes not shared had lower generation probabilities than those common to all four donors.

For sorted subsets, roughly 200 ng DNA per replicate equaled approximately 30,000 T cell genomes. Per the original data handling: ImmunoSEQ output held junction-only sequences without quality scores, so filtering differed. The method was immunoSEQ multiplex PCR; TCRdb's version includes in-frame clones alone and lacks a portion of them. V, J and clone size are taken as reported in that table, and D and trimming were inferred from the DNA itself. The sample includes more than 2,000,000 clones, about 92% of them seen just once. As regards this clone: Its target is not known.

CDR1 is LGHNA and CDR2 is YSLEER in the germline V gene. Between the trimmed V and J ends, which lost 0 bases and 5 bases, there was a span of 19 bases. The CDR3 consists of 17 residues. The clonotype comes from a man between 18 and 35 years old in good health. Sequences were obtained from naive CD4+ T cells sorted from blood. Subset: CD45RA+ positively selected. The chain uses TRBV4-3 and TRBJ2-5; D unclear. The CDR3 here is CASSQDISLEFLETQYF. CDR3 nucleotides: TGCGCCAGCAGCCAAGATATCAGCCTGGAATTTTTGGAGACCCAGTACTTC.